This TCR beta chain derives from a study of patients and donors after allogeneic stem cell transplantation. Trimming cost V 6 bases and J 1 base, with 9 bases left between them. This CDR3 has 13 amino acids. Germline V gives CDR1 LNHDA, CDR2 SQIVND (reference sequence). TCRdb re-derived calls from the RT-PCR reads in MiXCR, one entry per CDR3 protein. The sample consists of fewer than 75,000 distinct CDR3 sequences, 10% to 15% of them appearing once. This clonotype was counted only a few times. Specimen: blood, either unsorted or a sorted T cell fraction (not recorded which). This clonotype was sampled from a human donor who was either an allogeneic HSCT recipient or a stem cell or donor lymphocyte infusion donor (not recorded which). It is not recorded whose cells these are; they may come from a transplant donor. This sequence joins TRBV19 and TRBJ1-1; the D is unclear. In DNA form, the CDR3 reads TGTGCCAGTAGCCGGACTGGGAACACTGAAGCTTTCTTT. Translating it yields CASSRTGNTEAFF.